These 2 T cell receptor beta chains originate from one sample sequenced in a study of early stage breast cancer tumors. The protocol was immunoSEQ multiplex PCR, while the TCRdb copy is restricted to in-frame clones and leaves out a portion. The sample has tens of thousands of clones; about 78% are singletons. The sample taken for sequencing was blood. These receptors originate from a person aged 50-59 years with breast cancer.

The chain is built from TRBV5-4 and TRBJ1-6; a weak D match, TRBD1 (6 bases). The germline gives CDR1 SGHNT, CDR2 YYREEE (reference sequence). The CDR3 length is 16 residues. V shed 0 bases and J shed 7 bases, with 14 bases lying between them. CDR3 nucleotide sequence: TGTGCCAGCAGCTTGGGGGGGCCCCTAGCAAATTCACCCCTCCACTTT. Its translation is CASSLGGPLANSPLHF.

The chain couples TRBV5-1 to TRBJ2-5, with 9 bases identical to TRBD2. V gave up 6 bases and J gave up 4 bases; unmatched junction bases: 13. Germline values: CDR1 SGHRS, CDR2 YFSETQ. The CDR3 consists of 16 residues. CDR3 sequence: CASTYVGTSLGETQYF. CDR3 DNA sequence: TGCGCCAGCACCTACGTAGGGACTAGCCTCGGAGAGACCCAGTACTTC.